This TCR beta chain was profiled in a study of metastatic and nonmetastatic thyroid tumors. This clone was seen repeatedly, ten times or more. Its antigen is unknown. Per the original methods: Building a distant-metastasis classifier for papillary thyroid cancer drew on CDR3 differences across clinicopathological groups. TCRdb re-called clones from the PCR reads using MiXCR. What appears here as the V and J calls and clone size reflects TCRdb's work, not the paper's. Of some 41,000 clones listed, 28% are singletons. No treatment had been given to any patient before thyroid surgery. General study findings and limits: Significantly higher TCR beta diversity was reportedly seen in malignant thyroid tumors than benign nodules, in blood and tumor.

Sequencing input: blood. The sequence came from a male donor with papillary thyroid cancer or a benign thyroid nodule (not recorded which). Some clones in this sample may be carry-over from other donors' samples.

The CDR3 loop is CASSRTSYNEQFF. The CDR3 nucleotides are TGTGCCAGCAGCCGTACATCTTACAATGAGCAGTTCTTC. This sequence joins TRBV7-9 and TRBJ2-1, with D uncertain. Germline V gene sequence: CDR1 SEHNR, CDR2 FQNEAQ (reference sequence). V lost 5 bases to trimming and J lost 4 bases, with 9 bases between them. This CDR3 spans 13 amino acids.